Shown below are 20 T cell receptor beta chains from a single sample sequenced in a study of blood T cell repertoires in COVID-19. Generated by immunoSEQ multiplex PCR, the TCRdb table keeps only in-frame clones and is missing some. The table has about 320,000 clones, 90% seen once. Sequencing was carried out using PBMCs or T cells enriched from blood (not recorded which). These receptors all come from a woman aged 25 to 45 who had been exposed to COVID-19.

This CDR3 is CASGWRTDSPLHF. CDR3 in DNA: TGTGCCAGTGGATGGAGGACGGATTCACCCCTCCACTTT. The chain uses TRBV27 and TRBJ1-6; D is unresolved. CDR3 length: 13 residues. Germline CDR1 MNHEY, CDR2 SMNVEV (reference sequence). The V gene lost 9 bases and the J gene lost 8 bases, with 14 bases spanning the gap.

This chain connects TRBV19 to TRBJ1-5; D uncertain. The CDR3 consists of 16 residues. V was trimmed by 3 bases and J by 0 bases, leaving 12 bases between them. The germline V gene has CDR1 LNHDA and CDR2 SQIVND (reference sequence). The CDR3 spells CASSIGRGYSNQPQHF. The DNA of the CDR3 is TGTGCCAGTAGTATTGGCCGGGGTTATAGCAATCAGCCCCAGCATTTT.

This sequence joins TRBV2 and TRBJ2-5, with a possible D match to TRBD2 (6 bases). Germline lookup yields CDR1 SNHLY and CDR2 FYNNEI. The CDR3 runs 15 residues. DNA for the CDR3: TGTGCTCGAGGAGGCAGGGCGGGGATAGGAGAGACCCAGTACTTC. Its translation: CARGGRAGIGETQYF. Full variable domain (remainder filled in from reference TRBV2 and TRBJ2-5): EPEVTQTPSHQVTQMGQEVILRCVPISNHLYFYWYRQILGQKVEFLVSFYNNEISEKSEIFDDQFSVERPDGSNFTLKIRSTKLEDSAMYFCARGGRAGIGETQYFGPGTRLLVL.

The chain carries TRBV13 and TRBJ2-3, with D perhaps TRBD2 (5 bases). This CDR3 spans 14 amino acids. Germline CDR1 reads PRHDT; CDR2 reads FYEKMQ (reference sequence). V gave up 2 bases and J gave up 4 bases, with 10 bases separating them. The CDR3 coding sequence is TGTGCCAGCAGCTTACGCGCCGGGGCAGATACGCAGTATTTT. As protein: CASSLRAGADTQYF.

The gene calls are TRBV7-2 and TRBJ1-3; tentatively, D is TRBD1 (5 bases). Per germline, CDR1 SGHTA and CDR2 FQGNSA. The CDR3 totals 13 residues. Deletions cut 4 bases from V and 5 bases from J, with 9 bases between. Written as DNA, the CDR3 is TGTGCCAGCAGCTCGGGGGGTCGAAACACCATATATTTT. It yields the protein CASSSGGRNTIYF.

Only one count was recorded for this clone. CDR3 nucleotide sequence: TGTGCCAGCAGTGCGGGACATCGCACAGATACGCAGTATTTT. Amino acid sequence: CASSAGHRTDTQYF. The chain links TRBV2 to TRBJ2-3, with D maybe TRBD1 (6 bases). CDR1 is SNHLY and CDR2 is FYNNEI in the germline V gene. V lost 4 bases and J 1 base, leaving 9 bases between the germline ends. The CDR3 is 14 residues long.

This chain links TRBV6-1 with TRBJ1-6; D might be TRBD1 (6 bases). Trimming took 3 bases from V and 11 from J, leaving 23 bases between them. CDR1 is MNHNS, CDR2 SASEGT, per germline. This CDR3 spans 17 amino acids. Here the CDR3 DNA reads TGTGCCAGCAGTGAGAATAACCCTGGGGGCTTTCGGACACCCCTCCACTTT. This codes for CASSENNPGGFRTPLHF.

This chain joins TRBV3-1 (or the pseudogene TRBV3-2) and TRBJ2-5; the match to TRBD1 covers 7 bases. Germline V gives CDR1 LGHDT, CDR2 YNNKEL (reference sequence). CDR3 length equals 15 residues. V lost 4 bases to trimming and J lost 2 bases; unmatched junction nucleotides: 7. CDR3 sequence reads: CASSPQGTAQETQYF. As DNA, the CDR3 is TGTGCCAGCAGCCCCCAGGGGACAGCACAAGAGACCCAGTACTTC.

This rearrangement joins TRBV5-1 to TRBJ2-7; D is possibly TRBD1 (6 bases). CDR1 is SGHRS, CDR2 YFSETQ, per germline. The V end lost 3 bases, the J end lost 0 bases, and 16 bases lay between the germline ends. The CDR3 covers 16 residues. CDR3 bases: TGCGCCAGCAGCTCCATAATTACAGGGAGCTCCTACGAGCAGTACTTC. Translated, it gives CASSSIITGSSYEQYF.

This clone showed up just once. The chain links TRBV27 to TRBJ1-2, with unresolved D. V was cut by 5 bases and J by 1 base, with 14 bases left in between. Germline assignment: CDR1 MNHEY and CDR2 SMNVEV (reference sequence). There are 15 residues in the CDR3. The CDR3 DNA is TGTGCCAGCAGTCTTTCAGGTTGGGTTAACTATGGCTACACCTTC. It codes for CASSLSGWVNYGYTF.

The chain has TRBV5-1 and TRBJ2-4; 8 bases agree with TRBD1. CDR1 is SGHRS and CDR2 is YFSETQ in the germline V gene. Trimming removed 3 bases from V and 8 bases from J; junction bases left unmatched: 10. There are 15 residues in the CDR3. The CDR3 is CASSSGTGLMYIQYF. CDR3 DNA sequence: TGCGCCAGCAGCTCCGGGACAGGACTAATGTACATTCAGTACTTC.

The chain combines TRBV7-6 with TRBJ1-2, with a tentative D call TRBD1 (6 bases). The CDR3 runs 13 residues. Germline lookup yields CDR1 SGHVS and CDR2 FNYEAQ. Trimming cost V 5 bases and J 8 bases, with 15 bases left between them. The DNA of the CDR3 is TGTGCCAGCAGCACCCATCTCAGGGGCGGCTACACCTTC. This gives the protein CASSTHLRGGYTF. The variable domain in full, completed from reference TRBV7-6 and TRBJ1-2, reads GAGVSQSPRYKVTKRGQDVALRCDPISGHVSLYWYRQALGQGPEFLTYFNYEAQQDKSGLPNDRFSAERPEGSISTLTIQRTEQRDSAMYRCASSTHLRGGYTFGSGTRLTVV.

This CDR3 is CASSHPPGTENYGYTF. The CDR3 nucleotides are TGCGCCAGCAGCCACCCCCCGGGGACAGAGAACTATGGCTACACCTTC. The chain employs TRBV5-1 and TRBJ1-2; TRBD1 agrees at 7 bases. There are 16 residues in the CDR3. Germline assignment: CDR1 SGHRS and CDR2 YFSETQ. Trimming removed 4 bases from V and 2 bases from J; junction bases left unmatched: 11.

The chain joins TRBV6-5 to TRBJ1-6; unclear D gene. CDR1 is MNHEY and CDR2 is SVGAGI in the germline V gene. The CDR3 has 15 residues. V was pared by 2 bases and J by 0 bases, with 5 bases between. DNA for the CDR3: TGTGCCAGCAGTTACGCGAGCTCCTATAATTCACCCCTCCACTTT. It yields the protein CASSYASSYNSPLHF.

In its sample, this clone was seen a few times. The chain recombines TRBV10-3 with TRBJ1-2; D is perhaps TRBD1 (6 bases). The V and J ends lost 11 bases and 4 bases respectively, with 23 bases between them. CDR3 length: 15 amino acids. Germline assignment: CDR1 ENHRY and CDR2 SYGVKD. CDR3 amino acids: CASLPGQRPSYGYTF. CDR3 coding DNA: TGTGCCTCCCTCCCCGGACAGCGACCCTCCTATGGCTACACCTTC.

The V call is TRBV29-1, the J call TRBJ1-4, with 9 bases lining up with TRBD1. This CDR3 has 11 amino acids. Germline assignment: CDR1 SQVTM and CDR2 ANQGSEA. V was pared by 7 bases and J by 10 bases, with 4 bases of the junction left unmatched. For the CDR3, the DNA is TGCAGCGCGGGACAGGGCGGAAAACTGTTTTTT. It yields the protein CSAGQGGKLFF. The full variable domain, with the rest looked up from reference TRBV29-1 and TRBJ1-4, is SAVISQKPSRDICQRGTSLTIQCQVDSQVTMMFWYRQQPGQSLTLIATANQGSEATYESGFVIDKFPISRPNLTFSTLTVSNMSPEDSSIYLCSAGQGGKLFFGSGTQLSVL.

The CDR3 loop is CASSLAGGTGELFF. CDR3 nucleotides: TGTGCCAGCAGCTTAGCCGGGGGGACCGGGGAGCTGTTTTTT. This chain links TRBV7-8 with TRBJ2-2; 7 bases are shared with TRBD2. V shed 0 bases, J shed 5 bases, and the junction held 0 bases outside the gene matches. The CDR3 totals 14 residues. Germline V lookup: CDR1 SGHVS, CDR2 FQNEAQ. The full variable domain, in which reference TRBV7-8 and TRBJ2-2 provide the parts outside the CDR3, is GAGVSQSPRYKVAKRGQDVALRCDPISGHVSLFWYQQALGQGPEFLTYFQNEAQLDKSGLPSDRFFAERPEGSVSTLKIQRTQQEDSAVYLCASSLAGGTGELFFGEGSRLTVL.

This clone was recorded a few times. The rearrangement joins TRBV7-2 to TRBJ2-1; 11 bases line up with TRBD2. Germline CDR1 is SGHTA and CDR2 is FQGNSA. The CDR3 has 16 amino acids. The J segment lost 4 bases and the V segment lost 4 bases, leaving 6 bases of the junction unmatched. The CDR3 region is CASSSWTSGYYNEQFF. The CDR3 DNA is TGTGCCAGCAGCTCCTGGACTAGCGGGTATTACAATGAGCAGTTCTTC.

The V gene is TRBV9, the J gene TRBJ1-1, with D hard to call. There are 15 residues in the CDR3. Trimming took off 0 bases at V and 0 bases at J, with 9 bases between the two ends. The V gene's germline CDR1 is SGDLS and CDR2 YYNGEE. The CDR3 is CASSVGVGMNTEAFF. Here the CDR3 DNA reads TGTGCCAGCAGCGTAGGTGTCGGGATGAACACTGAAGCTTTCTTT.

V gene TRBV5-1 combines with J gene TRBJ2-5; 13 positions agree with TRBD2. The CDR3 has 19 amino acids. With V trimmed by 0 bases and J by 0 bases, 8 bases remained unmatched. Germline V gene data show CDR1 as SGHRS and CDR2 as YFSETQ. Here the CDR3 DNA reads TGCGCCAGCAGCTTGGTTCCGAGACTAGCGGGGGGATACCAAGAGACCCAGTACTTC. Translated: CASSLVPRLAGGYQETQYF.